This record looks at one T cell receptor (beta chain) sequence and its context. Germline V gives CDR1 SGHDT, CDR2 YYEEEE. V was clipped by 1 base and J by 16 bases, with 15 bases between them. CDR3 length: 12 residues. The data originate from a study of blood T cell repertoires in COVID-19. For the study at large: Researchers got acute and convalescent COVID-19 samples from the United States, Italy and Spain.

Donors were grouped by their self-reported clinical history. Original analysis: It was from reference gene primer amplification that nucleated cell counts were estimated. TCRdb's table, derived via immunoSEQ multiplex PCR, lists solely in-frame clones and lacks some. Clonal size and the V and J genes are those of that table, whereas D and trimming came from the DNA. This sample has under 300,000 clones, with approximately 91% found just once. This chain joins TRBV5-6 and TRBJ1-3, with D possibly being TRBD1 (6 bases). The specimen sequenced was PBMCs or T cells enriched from blood (not recorded which). This receptor was obtained from a woman aged 35 to 49 with acute COVID-19. The CDR3 loop is CASSLYEGEWYF. For the CDR3, the DNA is TGTGCCAGCAGCTTGTATGAGGGGGAATGGTATTTT.